These 8 T cell receptor beta chains were all obtained from the same sample, sequenced in a study of shared clonotypes between healthy human individuals (TCRdb year 2020). CD8 naive samples were obtained by positive selection for CCR7 among CD45RO-negative cells, yielding a CD45RA+CCR7+ population from which TemRA cells were excluded. Libraries were built with the immunoSEQ multiplex PCR assay. TCRdb re-hosts the immuneACCESS table, in-frame sequences only. Its copies lack some clones; in the studies checked, an unresolved V gene accounts for under half of them, and the cause for the rest is not known. The sample data list 1.5 million to 2.5 million clones, and about 95% of these were observed just once. The ten largest clones take up around 1.2% of the sample. The sequenced sample was naive CD8+ T cells sorted from blood. The cell subset or site label on this specimen signifies: CD45RA+CCR7+. All receptors come from a man aged 18 to 30 in good health.

The chain couples TRBV6-6 to TRBJ2-1; D is undetermined. V was pared by 5 bases and J by 2 bases, with 10 bases between. The CDR3 has 14 amino acids. Germline CDR1 and CDR2: MNHNY and SVGAGI (reference sequence). The CDR3 sequence: CASSQDLTYNEQFF. The CDR3 nucleotides are TGTGCCAGCAGTCAAGACCTAACCTACAATGAGCAGTTCTTC.

This clone was seen a single time. The gene calls are TRBV29-1 and TRBJ2-7; 7 nucleotides match TRBD2. Germline-derived CDR1 and CDR2 are SQVTM and ANQGSEA. The CDR3 extends over 11 amino acids. The ends lost 5 bases at V and 7 bases at J; junction bases unmatched: 5. CDR3 in amino acids: CSVQGAGEQYF. CDR3 coding DNA: TGCAGCGTTCAGGGAGCGGGAGAGCAGTACTTC.

The chain couples TRBV5-1 to TRBJ2-7, with TRBD2 as a possible D gene (5 bases). The CDR3 extends over 13 amino acids. Trimming pared 5 bases from V and 7 bases from J, leaving 16 bases between. Germline CDR1 SGHRS, CDR2 YFSETQ. CDR3 loop: CASREGHTWEQYF. CDR3 in DNA: TGCGCCAGCAGAGAGGGCCACACCTGGGAGCAGTACTTC.

This clone was detected only a few times. The chain is built from TRBV28 and TRBJ1-6; 8 positions agree with TRBD1. The J segment lost 7 bases and the V segment lost 5 bases, leaving 4 bases of the junction unmatched. The CDR3 runs to 14 residues. Germline V gene data show CDR1 as MDHEN and CDR2 as SYDVKM. CDR3 loop: CASSQGQVNSPLHF. CDR3 nucleotides: TGTGCCAGCAGTCAGGGACAGGTGAATTCACCCCTCCACTTT.

The rearrangement uses TRBV7-9 and TRBJ1-1; the D gene is possibly TRBD1 (5 bases). Germline V gives CDR1 SEHNR, CDR2 FQNEAQ (reference sequence). V shed 3 bases and J shed 6 bases, with 11 bases lying between them. The CDR3 runs to 13 residues. The CDR3 protein is CASSFQGGAEAFF. Here the CDR3 DNA reads TGTGCCAGCAGCTTTCAGGGTGGCGCTGAAGCTTTCTTT.

The rearrangement joins TRBV7-9 to TRBJ1-1; D call uncertain. The germline V gene has CDR1 SEHNR and CDR2 FQNEAQ (reference sequence). Trimming took 0 bases from V and 0 from J, leaving 11 bases between them. The CDR3 contains 16 residues. For the CDR3, the DNA is TGTGCCAGCAGCTTAGCGGCAGGAATCATGAACACTGAAGCTTTCTTT. Residues: CASSLAAGIMNTEAFF.

For this clone: At the DNA level, this CDR3 is encoded by other sequences in the same sample as well. The chain is built from TRBV5-1 and TRBJ1-1; D call uncertain. The CDR3 loop spans 11 amino acids. Deletions cut 4 bases from V and 7 bases from J, with 8 bases between. CDR1 is SGHRS and CDR2 is YFSETQ in the germline V gene. CDR3 coding DNA: TGCGCCAGCAGCCTCGGGAGTGAAGCTTTCTTT. Residues: CASSLGSEAFF.

The CDR3 loop reads CASSSWGVGTDTQYF. The CDR3 nucleotides read TGTGCCAGTAGCTCTTGGGGGGTAGGAACAGATACGCAGTATTTT. This chain connects TRBV19 to TRBJ2-3; the D gene is possibly TRBD2 (6 bases). From germline, CDR1 is LNHDA and CDR2 SQIVND (reference sequence). Trimming stripped 6 bases from V and 3 bases from J, with 16 bases between. There are 15 residues in the CDR3.